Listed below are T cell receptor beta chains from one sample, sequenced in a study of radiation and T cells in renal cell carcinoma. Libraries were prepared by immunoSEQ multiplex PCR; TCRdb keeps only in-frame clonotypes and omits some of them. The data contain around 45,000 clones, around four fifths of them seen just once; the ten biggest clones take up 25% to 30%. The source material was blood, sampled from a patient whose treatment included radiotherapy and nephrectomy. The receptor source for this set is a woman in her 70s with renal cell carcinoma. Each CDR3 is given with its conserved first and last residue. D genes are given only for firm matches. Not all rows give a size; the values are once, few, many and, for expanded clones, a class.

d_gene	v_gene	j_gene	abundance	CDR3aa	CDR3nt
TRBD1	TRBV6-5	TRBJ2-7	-	CASSPGTGKPHEQYF	TGTGCCAGCAGCCCTGGGACAGGGAAGCCCCACGAGCAGTACTTC
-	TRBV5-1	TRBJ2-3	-	CASSLEVGSADTQYF	TGCGCCAGCAGCTTGGAGGTGGGGAGCGCAGATACGCAGTATTTT
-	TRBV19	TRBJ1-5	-	CASQWGAYSNQPQHF	TGTGCCAGTCAGTGGGGGGCCTATAGCAATCAGCCCCAGCATTTT
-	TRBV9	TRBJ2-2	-	CASSGYRSNTGELFF	TGTGCCAGCAGCGGATACCGATCGAACACCGGGGAGCTGTTTTTT
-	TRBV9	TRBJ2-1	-	CASSVGGSGYNEQFF	TGTGCCAGCAGCGTAGGGGGTAGCGGCTACAATGAGCAGTTCTTC
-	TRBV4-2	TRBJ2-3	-	CASSQDQGGLGTQYF	TGTGCCAGCAGCCAAGATCAGGGAGGTCTAGGTACGCAGTATTTT
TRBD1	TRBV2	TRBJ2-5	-	CASSDPGTGGIETQYF	TGTGCCAGCAGTGACCCCGGGACAGGGGGTATTGAGACCCAGTACTTC
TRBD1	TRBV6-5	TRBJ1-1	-	CASSYGRTGNTEAFF	TGTGCCAGCAGTTACGGTCGGACAGGAAACACTGAAGCTTTCTTT
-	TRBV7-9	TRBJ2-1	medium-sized	CASSEQGWQFF	TGTGCCAGCAGCGAACAGGGTTGGCAGTTCTTC
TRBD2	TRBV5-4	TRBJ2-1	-	CASSGDTSGSSNEQFF	TGTGCCAGCAGCGGCGATACTAGCGGGAGCTCTAATGAGCAGTTCTTC
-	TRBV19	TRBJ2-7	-	CASSWAGANYEQYF	TGTGCCAGTAGTTGGGCAGGGGCAAACTACGAGCAGTACTTC
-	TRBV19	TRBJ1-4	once	CASHTAGVGEKLFF	TGTGCCAGTCATACGGCCGGGGTAGGTGAAAAACTGTTTTTT
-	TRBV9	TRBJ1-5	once	CASSVDGNQPQHF	TGTGCCAGCAGCGTAGACGGTAATCAGCCCCAGCATTTT
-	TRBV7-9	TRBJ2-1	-	CASSFYGGNEQFF	TGTGCCAGCAGCTTTTATGGGGGGAATGAGCAGTTCTTC
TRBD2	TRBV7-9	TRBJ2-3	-	CASRGLAGSTDTQYF	TGTGCCAGCAGGGGACTAGCGGGGAGCACAGATACGCAGTATTTT
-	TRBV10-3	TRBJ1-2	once	CAISESKGHYGYTF	TGTGCCATCAGTGAGTCGAAGGGTCACTATGGCTACACCTTC
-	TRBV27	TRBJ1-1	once	CASRPLRNTEAFF	TGTGCCAGCCGCCCCTTACGGAACACTGAAGCTTTCTTT
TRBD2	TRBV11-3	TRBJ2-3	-	CASSSGLESDTQYF	TGTGCCAGCAGCTCGGGACTAGAATCAGATACGCAGTATTTT
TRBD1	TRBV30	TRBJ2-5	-	CAWRDGQGIQETQYF	TGTGCCTGGAGAGACGGACAGGGGATCCAAGAGACCCAGTACTTC
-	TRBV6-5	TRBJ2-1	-	CASSYYRNEQFF	TGTGCCAGCAGTTACTATCGGAATGAGCAGTTCTTC
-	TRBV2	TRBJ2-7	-	CASRGTSPTSQLYEQYF	TGTGCCAGCAGGGGAACTAGCCCCACTTCCCAATTGTACGAGCAGTACTTC
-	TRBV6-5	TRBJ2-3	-	CASSYSANPSTDTQYF	TGTGCCAGCAGTTACTCGGCGAATCCTAGCACAGATACGCAGTATTTT